Listed here is a single T cell receptor (beta chain). Its binding antigen is unknown. There are no base qualities to consult, and no much larger clone falls within one base. The treatment or condition label on this specimen signifies: approximately 18 received Ad26.COV2.S at low or high dose, single or two shots; several received placebo; per-sample allocation not given. For vaccine and placebo recipients, the sequenced repertoires came from samples collected on day 63 after the first injection. In Cohort 1b, fewer than 30 adults aged 18-55 years were enrolled at a single site in Boston, USA, between 29 July and 7 August 2020. Ad26.COV2.S consisted of a replication-incompetent adenovirus type 26 vector by which a prefusion-stabilized SARS-CoV-2 spike protein from the original Wuhan strain was expressed. TCRbeta CDR3 regions were sequenced with the immunoSEQ Assay. After extraction, genomic DNA underwent amplification by bias-controlled multiplex PCR, followed by high-throughput sequencing. The authors processed their data as follows. Collapsing and filtering of sequences were performed to quantify the absolute abundance of each unique TCRbeta CDR3 region. T cell fraction was estimated by normalizing TCRbeta template counts to usable DNA, with usable DNA measured through amplification of reference genes found in all nucleated cells. Repertoire TCRs were annotated as SARS-CoV-2-specific by exact matching of V gene, CDR3 amino acid sequence and J gene to a known reactive TCR set. The reference SARS-CoV-2 TCR set came from MIRA and was filtered for enrichment in COVID-19-positive ImmuneCODE repertoires, removing public or cross-reactive TCRs. Using the MIRA antigens, annotated TCRs were further analysed by specific ORF or by position within an ORF. Breadth was defined as annotated unique rearrangements over total unique productive rearrangements; depth was the summed frequency of those rearrangements. Group comparisons of TCR breadth used two-sided Wilcoxon rank-sum tests. Entries here come from immuneACCESS through TCRdb and include only in-frame sequences with V and J called. Some clones fail to appear in such tables; in the studies checked, an unresolved V gene covers under half of the shortfall, and the cause of the remainder is unknown. Clonal size and the V and J genes are those of that table, whereas D and trimming came from the DNA. The sample records nearly 400,000 clones, 89% of which are singletons. Under 2% of the sample is held by the ten biggest clonotypes.

The record originates from a study of Ad26.COV2.S vaccination and SARS-CoV-2 variants (dated by TCRdb to the early 2020s). At the level of the whole study: Vaccine-arm donors came from COV1001, a multicentre, randomized, double-blind, placebo-controlled phase I-IIa trial of Ad26.COV2.S in healthy adults. Ad26.COV2.S was administered intramuscularly at 5 x 10^10 or 1 x 10^11 viral particles, either as a single shot or as two shots given 56 days apart. The specificity and breadth of SARS-CoV-2-reactive T cell receptors after Ad26.COV2.S vaccination were assessed by TCRbeta repertoire sequencing. The TCR-sequenced set comprised around 32 samples: approximately 19 Ad26.COV2.S vaccine recipients, 5 placebo recipients and 8 SARS-CoV-2 convalescent individuals. Trial participants were randomized into five groups of five, in which low-dose or high-dose Ad26.COV2.S was given once or twice, or placebo was given on both occasions. Blinding of investigators to trial group allocation was maintained during experiments and outcome assessment.

Taken from cysteine to phenylalanine, the CDR3 has 15 residues. This entry keeps only the CDR3 DNA: 45 bases, framed from base 1. Clipping removes 6 bases from V and 9 bases from J, with 9 as the unmatched junction base count. The germline V gene (reference sequence) gives CDR1 as MNHEY and CDR2 as SMNVEV. Summary of the overall study and its limitations: After vaccination, spike-specific CD8+ and CD4+ T cell responses were reported to show substantial breadth. According to the authors, total T cell responses may have been underestimated by the TCR breadth and depth analyses. The study was not powered for comparison of responses between vaccine doses or regimens. Non-spike TCR breadth was comparable between vaccine and placebo recipients, consistent with the vaccine containing only spike. Compared with placebo recipients, Ad26.COV2.S recipients showed higher spike-specific TCR breadth (P = 0.0014).

The chain couples TRBV27 to TRBJ2-1; TRBD2 matches 12 bases in the middle. The sequence was obtained from a person aged 18 to 65 who received the Ad26.COV2.S COVID-19 vaccine or a placebo. Sequencing was performed on peripheral blood, taken in a trial of Ad26.COV2.S vaccine versus placebo. In nucleotides, the sequence is TGTGCCAGCAGCTTGCGACTAGCGGGAGTGCCTGAGCAGTTCTTC. This sequence encodes CASSLRLAGVPEQFF.